Sequencing of this T cell receptor (beta chain) was carried out in a study of T cell changes during pregnancy in multiple sclerosis. This CDR3 has 14 residues. V was trimmed by 0 bases and J by 7 bases, leaving 14 bases between them. The germline V gene encodes CDR1 SGDLS and CDR2 YYNGEE. The table came from immunoSEQ multiplex PCR; TCRdb's copy has only in-frame clones and leaves some out. The sample has 40,000 to 50,000 clones, 94% seen once; the top ten hold over 0.4%. This clone has just a few counts. The chain has TRBV9 and TRBJ2-7, with D tentatively TRBD1 (6 bases). The sequence was collected from a female donor with multiple sclerosis, enrolled in a pregnancy study. The sample in question was CD4+ T cells from peripheral blood mononuclear cells, obtained in the first trimester of pregnancy. The CDR3 DNA reads TGTGCCAGCAGCGTAGGGGGGCAGGAAGTGGAGCAGTACTTC. It codes for CASSVGGQEVEQYF. Supplemented by reference TRBV9 and TRBJ2-7, the full variable domain reads DSGVTQTPKHLITATGQRVTLRCSPRSGDLSVYWYQQSLDQGLQFLIQYYNGEERAKGNILERFSAQQFPDLHSELNLSSLELGDSALYFCASSVGGQEVEQYFGPGTRLTVT.